The entry below gives a single T cell receptor beta chain sequence along with its context. Germline-derived CDR1 and CDR2 are SGHAT and FQNNGV. This CDR3 comprises 11 residues. V lost 5 bases and J lost 9, with 8 bases in between. Authors' data handling: Estimated nucleated cell counts came from reference gene primer amplification. Generated by immunoSEQ multiplex PCR, the TCRdb table keeps only in-frame clones and is missing some. That table supplies the V and J calls and clone size; D and trimming were determined from the DNA. The sample lists 20,000 to 25,000 clones, around 69% occurring once. The data were taken from a study of blood T cell repertoires in COVID-19. The overall study: Whether acute or convalescent, the COVID-19 samples came from the United States, Italy and Spain. The analysed material was cDNA or gDNA that came from T cells, B-cell-depleted T cells, or PBMCs.

What was sequenced was peripheral blood. The chain couples TRBV11-2 to TRBJ2-1; D ambiguous. The TCR was taken from a human donor in a cohort sampled during active or convalescent COVID-19. Here the CDR3 DNA reads TGTGCCAGCAGCGCACGAGTTGAGCAGTTCTTC. It translates to CASSARVEQFF.